Given below is one T cell receptor (beta chain) in context. Its specificity is unknown. The CDR3 has 14 residues. Deletions cut 2 bases from V and 2 bases from J, with 9 bases between. Germline V gives CDR1 LGHNA, CDR2 YNFKEQ. The data are from a study of T cell clonotyping in hematopoietic cell transplantation. Turning to the study itself: Recipients were bled about 28 days pretransplant and at posttransplant days 30, 100, 180. Overall study findings and caveats: Few recipient clonotypes overlapped donors; over 95% were de novo at given depth. Without cell sorting, CD4 versus CD8 contributions remain unresolved. After transplant, recipient diversity fell while pathologically expanded clonotypes grew through day 180.

Produced via immunoSEQ multiplex PCR; TCRdb's table is partial and in-frame only. Of about 3,100 clones in the sample, 91% are singletons; the top ten hold approximately 9.2%. The material sequenced was PBMCs, taken at the time of graft-versus-host disease after allogeneic stem cell transplant. This clonotype was obtained from a male patient aged 55-69 years who had an allogeneic stem cell transplant from a related donor, so the T cells may come from the graft donor. Some clones in this sample may be carry-over from other donors' samples. The chain recombines TRBV4-2 with TRBJ1-1, with D uncertain. Here the CDR3 reads CASSQRGGNTEAFF. The CDR3 bases are TGTGCCAGCAGCCAACGGGGAGGAAACACTGAAGCTTTCTTT.